Presented here are 15 T cell receptor beta chains from one specimen sequenced in a study of response to subunit inactivated influenza vaccine. Each CDR3 protein gets one entry after TCRdb re-called the RT-PCR reads with MiXCR. The sample contains 450,000 to 700,000 distinct CDR3 sequences, about 14% of which appear only once. This material consisted of PBMCs from blood, taken 12 days after vaccination. The receptors here all came from a man aged 45-65 years who received an inactivated influenza vaccine.

The V call is TRBV20-1, the J call TRBJ1-1; D remains ambiguous. V was pared by 3 bases and J by 4 bases, with 12 bases between. This CDR3 is built from 13 residues. Germline-derived CDR1 and CDR2 are DFQATT and SNEGSKA (reference sequence). The CDR3 loop is CSASASWSTEAFF. CDR3 DNA: TGCAGTGCTAGCGCCAGTTGGAGCACTGAAGCTTTCTTT.

The rearrangement uses TRBV20-1 and TRBJ2-3, with D perhaps assigned TRBD1 or TRBD2 (5 bases each). In germline, CDR1 is DFQATT, CDR2 SNEGSKA (reference sequence). This CDR3 contains 16 residues. Trimming left V 1 base short and J 0 bases short, with 14 bases between. The CDR3 DNA reads as TGCAGTGCTAGAGGACGCCGGTGGGGGAGCACAGATACGCAGTATTTT. Its translation is CSARGRRWGSTDTQYF.

Many counts were recorded for this clonotype. The chain recombines TRBV6-1 with TRBJ1-3, with no clear D. The V gene lost 6 bases and the J gene lost 7 bases, with 10 bases spanning the gap. The germline V gene encodes CDR1 MNHNS and CDR2 SASEGT. This CDR3 region has 12 residues. The CDR3 region has the DNA TGTGCCAGCAGCCCCAGACACAACACCATATATTTT. It yields the protein CASSPRHNTIYF.

The chain links TRBV20-1 to TRBJ2-1; D possibly corresponds to TRBD1 (6 bases). CDR3 length: 11 residues. Germline V gene sequence: CDR1 DFQATT, CDR2 SNEGSKA (reference sequence). Deletions cut 5 bases from V and 7 bases from J, with 9 bases between. In nucleotides, the CDR3 is TGCAGTGCTTTCGACAGGAATGAGCAGTTCTTC. Residues: CSAFDRNEQFF.

This chain connects TRBV28 to TRBJ2-3, with TRBD2 as a possible D gene (6 bases). V lost 2 bases, J lost 3 bases, and 12 bases lay in between. The CDR3 is 15 amino acids. Per germline, CDR1 MDHEN and CDR2 SYDVKM. The CDR3 here is CASSLGGMVTDTQYF. The CDR3 DNA reads as TGTGCCAGCAGTTTAGGAGGGATGGTGACAGATACGCAGTATTTT.

The genes are TRBV12-3 or TRBV12-4 and TRBJ2-3, with D maybe TRBD1 (6 bases). The CDR3 is made up of 15 amino acids. V lost 6 bases to trimming and J lost 8 bases, with 21 bases between them. The CDR3 coding sequence is TGTGCCAGCAGCCCCCAACAGGGACCCCATGGTACGCAGTATTTT. It specifies CASSPQQGPHGTQYF.

This clonotype has more than one count but fewer than ten. This chain links TRBV5-1 with TRBJ2-7, with 8 nucleotides matching TRBD1. The CDR3 length is 16 residues. V lost 3 bases, J lost 4 bases, and 12 bases stayed unmatched. CDR1 SGHRS and CDR2 YFSETQ come from the germline V gene. The CDR3 protein is CASSSGGQGVGYEQYF. The CDR3 DNA reads TGCGCCAGCAGCTCCGGAGGACAGGGCGTGGGTTACGAGCAGTACTTC.

The gene calls are TRBV4-3 and TRBJ2-7, with D possibly being TRBD1 or TRBD2 (5 bases each). V lost 1 base and J lost 0, with 16 bases in between. CDR3 length equals 17 residues. Germline V CDR1 and CDR2: LGHNA, YSLEER. CDR3 sequence reads: CASSQASGTVLSYEQYF. CDR3 nucleotides: TGCGCCAGCAGCCAAGCGTCTGGGACGGTCCTCTCCTACGAGCAGTACTTC.

This clonotype was picked up a small number of times. The chain is built from TRBV5-5 and TRBJ2-1; a possible D gene is TRBD1 (6 bases). Germline V gene sequence: CDR1 SGHKS, CDR2 YYEKEE (reference sequence). The CDR3 is made up of 14 amino acids. Trimming shortened V by 3 bases and J by 6 bases, and 13 bases separated the two germline ends. The CDR3 DNA reads TGTGCCAGCAGCTCAGGGGTTTCGCGCAATGAGCAGTTCTTC. Translation: CASSSGVSRNEQFF.

Of note for this clonotype: This sequence may be a read error, since a much larger clone differs from it by one base. The chain has TRBV6-2 or TRBV6-3 and TRBJ2-1, with 8 bases aligning to TRBD1. CDR1 and CDR2 (germline): MNHEY, SVGEGT. The CDR3 totals 13 residues. The CDR3 is CASRGQAYNEHFF. DNA of the CDR3: TGTGCCAGCAGGGGACAGGCCTACAATGAGCACTTCTTC.

This clonotype was seen a few times. The chain is built from TRBV12-3 or TRBV12-4 and TRBJ2-6; D is unclear. The CDR3 sequence is 12 residues long. Deletions cut 7 bases from V and 2 bases from J, with 3 bases between. The CDR3 region has the DNA TGTGCCAGCACCCCTGGGGCCAACGTCCTGACTTTC. As protein: CASTPGANVLTF.

The chain joins TRBV27 to TRBJ1-1; a possible D gene is TRBD1 (5 bases). Germline assignment: CDR1 MNHEY and CDR2 SMNVEV (reference sequence). The V end lost 6 bases, the J end lost 1 base, and 21 bases lay between the germline ends. CDR3 length: 17 amino acids. For the CDR3, the DNA is TGTGCCAGCAGCCCCCACGCGAGGGGCCGATGGAACACTGAAGCTTTCTTT. It codes for CASSPHARGRWNTEAFF.

The V gene is TRBV4-2, the J gene TRBJ2-2, with D possibly TRBD1 on 6 matching bases. The CDR3 sequence is 16 residues long. Trimming pared 9 bases from V and 0 bases from J, leaving 17 bases between. Per the germline V gene, CDR1 is LGHNA and CDR2 is YNFKEQ. The CDR3 DNA sequence: TGTGCCAGGGGCCCCGGACAGCGAACGAACACCGGGGAGCTGTTTTTT. Translating gives CARGPGQRTNTGELFF.

The chain is built from TRBV20-1 and TRBJ2-3, with D maybe TRBD1 (5 bases). Per germline, CDR1 DFQATT and CDR2 SNEGSKA (reference sequence). The CDR3 consists of 14 residues. CDR3 sequence (DNA): TGCGCTCAAAAACAGGTTCTAAGCACAGATACGCAGTATTTT. Its translation: CAQKQVLSTDTQYF.

The V call is TRBV10-3, the J call TRBJ2-3; D may be TRBD1 (5 bases). Looked up from germline, CDR1 is ENHRY and CDR2 is SYGVKD. Trimming stripped 3 bases from V and 3 bases from J, with 7 bases between. The CDR3 loop spans 13 amino acids. CDR3 in DNA: TGTGCCATCAGTGACAGGGAAACAGATACGCAGTATTTT. Protein: CAISDRETDTQYF.